This T cell receptor (beta chain) originates from a study of T cells in Graves' hyperthyroidism and ophthalmopathy. Germline CDR1 SGHTA, CDR2 FQGTGA. V shed 5 bases, J shed 4 bases, and the junction held 9 bases outside the gene matches. There are 15 residues in the CDR3. The CDR3 regions of TCR beta were amplified from RNA transcripts. First-round RT-PCR of the TCR CDR3 relied on the HTBI primer set. Each CDR3 protein gets one entry after TCRdb re-called the multiplex PCR reads with MiXCR. This table holds about 640,000 distinct CDR3 sequences, roughly 14% found once. About this clonotype itself: Its matching antigen is unknown.

Findings and caveats of the study: Median prediction lead before ophthalmopathy onset was 5 to 7 months with the model. Most thyroid clonotypes that were expanded above 0.001 also turned up in blood.

This receptor was obtained from a woman between 45 and 65 years old with Graves' ophthalmopathy. The chain uses TRBV7-3 and TRBJ1-2; 8 bases align to TRBD1. Material for sequencing was blood. The CDR3 sequence: CASSPSAGGRYGYTF. CDR3 coding DNA: TGTGCCAGCAGCCCCTCGGCAGGGGGCCGCTATGGCTACACCTTC.